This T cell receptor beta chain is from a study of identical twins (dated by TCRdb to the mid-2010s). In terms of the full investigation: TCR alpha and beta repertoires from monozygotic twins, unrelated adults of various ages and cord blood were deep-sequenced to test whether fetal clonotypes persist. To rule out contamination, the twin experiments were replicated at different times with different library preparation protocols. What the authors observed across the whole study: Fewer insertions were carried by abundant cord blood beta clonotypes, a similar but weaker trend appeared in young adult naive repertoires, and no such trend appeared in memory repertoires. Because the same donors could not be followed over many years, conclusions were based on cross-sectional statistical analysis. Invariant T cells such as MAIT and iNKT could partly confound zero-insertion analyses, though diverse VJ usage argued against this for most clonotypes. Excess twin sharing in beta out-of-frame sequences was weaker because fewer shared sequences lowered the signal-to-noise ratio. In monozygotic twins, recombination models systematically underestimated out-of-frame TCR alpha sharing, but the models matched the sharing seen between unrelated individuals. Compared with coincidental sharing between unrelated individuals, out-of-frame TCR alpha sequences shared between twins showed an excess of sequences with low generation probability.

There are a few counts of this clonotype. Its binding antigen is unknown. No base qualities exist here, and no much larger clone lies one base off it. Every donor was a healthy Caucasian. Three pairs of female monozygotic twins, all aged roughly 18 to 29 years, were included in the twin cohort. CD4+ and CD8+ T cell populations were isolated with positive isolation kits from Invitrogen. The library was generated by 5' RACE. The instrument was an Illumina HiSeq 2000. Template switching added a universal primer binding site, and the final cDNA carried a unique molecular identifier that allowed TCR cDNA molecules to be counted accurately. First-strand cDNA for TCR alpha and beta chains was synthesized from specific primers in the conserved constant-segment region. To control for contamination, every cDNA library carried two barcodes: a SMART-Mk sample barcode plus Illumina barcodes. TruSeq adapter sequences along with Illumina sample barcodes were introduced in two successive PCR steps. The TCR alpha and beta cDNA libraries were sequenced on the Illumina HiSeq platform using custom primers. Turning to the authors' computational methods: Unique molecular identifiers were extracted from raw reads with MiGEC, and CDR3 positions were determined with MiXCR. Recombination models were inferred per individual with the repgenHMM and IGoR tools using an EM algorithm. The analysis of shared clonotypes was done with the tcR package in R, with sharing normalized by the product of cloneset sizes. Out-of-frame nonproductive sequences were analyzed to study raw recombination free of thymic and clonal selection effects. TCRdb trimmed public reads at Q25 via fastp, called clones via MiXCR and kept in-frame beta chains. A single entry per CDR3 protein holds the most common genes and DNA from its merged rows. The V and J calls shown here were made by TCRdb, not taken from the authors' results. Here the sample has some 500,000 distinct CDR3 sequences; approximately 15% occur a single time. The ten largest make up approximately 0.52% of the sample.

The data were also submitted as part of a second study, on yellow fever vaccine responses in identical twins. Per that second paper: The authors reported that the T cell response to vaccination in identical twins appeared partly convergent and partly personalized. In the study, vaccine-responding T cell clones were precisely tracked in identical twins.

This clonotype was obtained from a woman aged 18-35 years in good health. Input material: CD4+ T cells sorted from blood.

The base sequence is TGTGCCAGTCGCCCCCCCGGGGGCACCGGGGAGCTGTTTTTT. Its product reads: CASRPPGGTGELFF. The chain joins TRBV6-1 to TRBJ2-2, with TRBD2 as a weak D call on 6 bases. From the cysteine through the phenylalanine, the CDR3 covers 14 amino acids. Just the 42-base CDR3 DNA is kept, in frame starting at base 1. Looking up the germline V gene yields CDR1 MNHNS and CDR2 SASEGT. Between the V and J ends, shortened by 9 bases and 4 bases respectively, the junction contains 15 bases.